The next 24 T cell receptor beta chains were all read from a single sample in a study of T cell responses to AZD1222 COVID-19 vaccine. Clones were read by immunoSEQ multiplex PCR, and TCRdb kept only the in-frame ones, dropping some. The top ten hold 4.5% to 6.5% of the sample, which has 150,000 or so clones, roughly nine tenths seen once. The sequencing used peripheral blood, collected on day 0 of AZD1222 vaccination. These TCRs come from an adult in good health.

The CDR3 protein is CASSLNAGTTEAFF. CDR3 sequence (DNA): TGTGCCAGCAGCTTGAATGCAGGGACCACTGAAGCTTTCTTT. The chain recombines TRBV5-4 with TRBJ1-1; a weak D match, TRBD1 (5 bases). Germline values: CDR1 SGHNT, CDR2 YYREEE (reference sequence). This CDR3 comprises 14 residues. V lost 1 base and J lost 4, with 11 bases in between.

The J gene is TRBJ1-2, the V gene TRBV19; TRBD1 matches 7 bases. The CDR3 totals 13 residues. The V gene end was trimmed by 5 bases and the J gene end by 5 bases; junction bases not matched to a gene: 5. CDR1 is LNHDA, CDR2 SQIVND, per germline (reference sequence). CDR3 bases: TGTGCCAGTAGTGCCAGGGGGTCATATGGCTACACCTTC. Translated: CASSARGSYGYTF.

This rearrangement joins TRBV2 to TRBJ1-2, with D perhaps TRBD1 (6 bases). Per the germline V gene, CDR1 is SNHLY and CDR2 is FYNNEI. V was pared by 5 bases and J by 2 bases, with 15 bases between. This CDR3 region has 15 residues. The chain's CDR3 is CASSRPGEGNYGYTF. The CDR3 DNA follows: TGTGCCAGCAGTAGGCCAGGGGAGGGAAACTATGGCTACACCTTC.

The gene calls are TRBV4-2 and TRBJ2-7, with TRBD2 matching 8 bases. The CDR3 has 16 amino acids. Germline CDR1 LGHNA, CDR2 YNFKEQ. Trimming took 1 base from V and 0 from J; bases not matched to a gene: 5. Here the CDR3 reads CASSQATSEPSYEQYF. The CDR3 bases are TGTGCCAGCAGCCAAGCGACTAGCGAGCCCTCCTACGAGCAGTACTTC.

This sequence joins TRBV30 and TRBJ1-2, with TRBD1 matching 8 bases. Germline-derived CDR1 and CDR2 are GTSNPN and SVGIG (reference sequence). After removal of 4 bases from V and 3 bases from J, the junction contained 7 bases not matched to a gene. The CDR3 runs to 14 residues. This chain's CDR3 is CAWNRPQGDYGYTF. The CDR3, as DNA: TGTGCCTGGAATAGACCACAGGGGGACTATGGCTACACCTTC.

V usage is TRBV28 and J usage is TRBJ2-2; the D gene is possibly TRBD2 (6 bases). CDR3 size: 14 residues. The V end was cut by 6 bases, the J end by 4 bases, with 12 bases between. CDR1 and CDR2 from the germline V gene are MDHEN and SYDVKM. The CDR3 coding sequence is TGTGCCAGCAGCCTCGGAGGGAGCACCGGGGAGCTGTTTTTT. Translating gives CASSLGGSTGELFF.

This clone showed up just once. This chain links TRBV6-1 with TRBJ1-3; D perhaps matches TRBD1 (5 bases). The germline gives CDR1 MNHNS, CDR2 SASEGT. V dropped 2 bases and J dropped 3 bases, with 17 bases sitting between them. CDR3 length: 17 residues. Written as DNA, the CDR3 is TGTGCCAGCAGTGAATTAGGAGGGCAGGGAGGTGGAAACACCATATATTTT. Residues: CASSELGGQGGGNTIYF.

The CDR3 DNA reads TGCGCCAGCAGCTTTAGTACATCCTACGAGCAGTACTTC. It specifies CASSFSTSYEQYF. The chain employs TRBV5-1 and TRBJ2-7; D gene uncertain. This CDR3 spans 13 amino acids. Germline assignment: CDR1 SGHRS and CDR2 YFSETQ. Trimming pared 2 bases from V and 1 base from J, leaving 7 bases between.

The V gene is TRBV19, the J gene TRBJ2-7; tentative D call: TRBD1 (6 bases). The CDR3 loop spans 14 amino acids. Deletions cut 3 bases from V and 4 bases from J, with 13 bases between. Germline V gene sequence: CDR1 LNHDA, CDR2 SQIVND (reference sequence). The CDR3 coding sequence is TGTGCCAGTAGTATCCAGGGGACCCAGTACGAGCAGTACTTC. This gives the protein CASSIQGTQYEQYF.

The chain carries TRBV2 and TRBJ1-6, with D unclear. The germline V gene encodes CDR1 SNHLY and CDR2 FYNNEI. This CDR3 has 13 amino acids. V dropped 2 bases and J dropped 13 bases, with 12 bases sitting between them. CDR3 in amino acids: CASSEQTESPLHF. In DNA, the CDR3 is TGTGCCAGCAGTGAACAGACCGAATCGCCCCTCCACTTT.

This clone was counted a single time. The chain uses TRBV11-1 and TRBJ2-7; 9 nucleotides line up with TRBD1. CDR3 length: 14 residues. CDR1 is SGHAT and CDR2 is FQDESV in the germline V gene (reference sequence). The junction had 5 bases not matched to a gene; V was cut back by 5 bases and J by 3 bases. The CDR3 region is CASSAGQGSYEQYF. DNA of the CDR3: TGTGCCAGCAGCGCGGGACAGGGCAGCTACGAGCAGTACTTC.

The rearrangement uses TRBV25-1 and TRBJ2-3; unclear D gene. Germline lookup yields CDR1 MGHDK and CDR2 SYGVNS. The CDR3 covers 11 residues. V was cut by 3 bases and J by 9 bases, with 7 bases left in between. The CDR3 sequence is CASSDWKTQYF. The CDR3 coding sequence is TGTGCCAGCAGTGATTGGAAGACGCAGTATTTT.

A single count supports this clone. J is TRBJ2-7 and V is TRBV28, with 9 bases fitting TRBD2. Trimming removed 5 bases from V and 7 bases from J; junction bases left unmatched: 15. The germline CDR1 and CDR2 sequences are MDHEN and SYDVKM. This CDR3 region has 16 residues. The CDR3 DNA follows: TGTGCCAGCAGTCCCATAGCGGGAGTGGGACCGGGAGAGCAGTACTTC. This encodes CASSPIAGVGPGEQYF.

The rearrangement uses TRBV15 and TRBJ1-1; D call uncertain. Germline assignment: CDR1 LNHNV and CDR2 YYDKDF (reference sequence). This CDR3 comprises 14 residues. Deletions cut 0 bases from V and 4 bases from J, with 9 bases between. CDR3: CATSRDLGPTEAFF. Here the CDR3 DNA reads TGTGCCACCAGCAGAGATCTTGGTCCCACTGAAGCTTTCTTT.

The rearrangement joins TRBV19 to TRBJ2-3; D gene ambiguous. This CDR3 contains 15 residues. Germline V CDR1 and CDR2: LNHDA, SQIVND (reference sequence). The ends were cut back, 1 base at V and 3 bases at J, with 11 bases in the middle. CDR3 in amino acids: CASSIGSTETDTQYF. In nucleotides, the CDR3 is TGTGCCAGTAGTATAGGATCAACAGAGACAGATACGCAGTATTTT.

The chain employs TRBV6-7 and TRBJ1-2; no clear D. TRBV6-7 carries the ORF label, with uncertain function. V was shortened by 1 base and J by 9 bases, with 9 bases between the two germline ends. The CDR3 covers 12 residues. The chain's CDR3 is CASSYFPNRYTF. As DNA, the CDR3 is TGTGCCAGCAGTTACTTTCCTAACCGCTACACCTTC.

The chain combines TRBV13 with TRBJ2-3, with TRBD1 as a possible D gene (6 bases). CDR1 and CDR2 (germline): PRHDT, FYEKMQ (reference sequence). CDR3 length: 17 residues. V was cut by 5 bases and J by 3 bases, with 21 bases left in between. The CDR3 region has the DNA TGTGCCAGCAGCCTCCAAACAGGGTCCTGGAGGACAGATACGCAGTATTTT. Its translation: CASSLQTGSWRTDTQYF.

The chain couples TRBV18 to TRBJ1-4, with a possible D match to TRBD1 (6 bases). The germline gives CDR1 KGHSH, CDR2 LQKENI. CDR3 length equals 13 residues. With 2 bases removed from V and 8 bases from J, the gap between germline ends came to 9 bases. CDR3 protein: CASSPGTGEKLFF. The CDR3 bases are TGTGCCAGCTCACCAGGAACAGGGGAAAAACTGTTTTTT.

The gene calls are TRBV28 and TRBJ1-4; no reliable D call. V was shortened by 2 bases and J by 10 bases, with 5 bases between the two germline ends. There are 11 residues in the CDR3. Germline V gene sequence: CDR1 MDHEN, CDR2 SYDVKM. The CDR3 spells CASSLEGKLFF. The CDR3 nucleotides read TGTGCCAGCAGTTTAGAGGGAAAACTGTTTTTT. The full variable domain, its missing parts supplied by reference TRBV28 and TRBJ1-4, is DVKVTQSSRYLVKRTGEKVFLECVQDMDHENMFWYRQDPGLGLRLIYFSYDVKMKEKGDIPEGYSVSREKKERFSLILESASTNQTSMYLCASSLEGKLFFGSGTQLSVL.

The gene calls are TRBV4-1 and TRBJ2-1; no firm D call. The CDR3 spans 14 residues. V was cut by 4 bases and J by 5 bases, with 12 bases left in between. The germline gives CDR1 MGHRA, CDR2 YSYEKL. This CDR3 reads CASSRGGKDNEQFF. The CDR3 nucleotides read TGCGCCAGCAGCCGGGGTGGGAAGGACAATGAGCAGTTCTTC.

The chain couples TRBV3-1 (or the pseudogene TRBV3-2) to TRBJ2-3, with 11 positions matching TRBD2. This CDR3 region has 17 residues. Losses at the gene ends were 0 bases for V and 4 bases for J; bases not matched to a gene: 6. Germline CDR1 LGHDT, CDR2 YNNKEL (reference sequence). CDR3 nucleotides: TGTGCCAGCAGCCAAGATGAGGGACTAGCGGAGGCAGATACGCAGTATTTT. Its protein is CASSQDEGLAEADTQYF.

This clone was seen a single time. The chain links TRBV2 to TRBJ2-6; maybe TRBD1 (6 bases). This CDR3 spans 12 amino acids. V was cut by 6 bases and J by 10 bases, with 10 bases left in between. CDR1 is SNHLY, CDR2 FYNNEI, per germline. As DNA, the CDR3 is TGTGCCAGCAGAATAGGGACAAACGTCCTGACTTTC. Amino acid sequence: CASRIGTNVLTF.

This chain connects TRBV28 to TRBJ1-1, with D maybe TRBD1 (6 bases). The ends were cut back, 5 bases at V and 1 base at J, with 17 bases in the middle. Germline CDR1 MDHEN, CDR2 SYDVKM. This CDR3 spans 16 amino acids. The CDR3 DNA reads TGTGCCAGCAGTCCGTCGGGGGGGCGGCCGAACACTGAAGCTTTCTTT. It codes for CASSPSGGRPNTEAFF.

The chain carries TRBV5-4 and TRBJ2-1; possible D gene TRBD1, 6 bases. V dropped 0 bases and J dropped 6 bases, with 13 bases sitting between them. The CDR3 has 15 amino acids. CDR1 and CDR2 (germline): SGHNT, YYREEE (reference sequence). The CDR3 DNA reads TGTGCCAGCAGCTTGGCCAGGGGCAGGGGCAATGAGCAGTTCTTC. Translated: CASSLARGRGNEQFF.